This is a list of T cell receptor beta chains from one sample in a study of T cell responses to AZD1222 COVID-19 vaccine. Sequencing was performed with immunoSEQ multiplex PCR; in TCRdb, only in-frame clones are kept and a portion is missing. The table includes 95,000 to 100,000 clones, about nine tenths detected once. The source material was peripheral blood, sampled 28 days after the second AZD1222 dose. These TCRs come from an adult who received the AZD1222 COVID-19 vaccine. Each CDR3 is given with its conserved first and last residue. The D gene is left open where the match is weak. The size field is filled for only some rows; it gives once, few, many or a size class.

>.|TRBJ1-2|TRBV15|.
TGTGCCACCTCCTCCTCTACGCGCGGCTATGGCTACACCTTC
CATSSSTRGYGYTF
>once|TRBJ2-7|TRBV11-2|TRBD2
TGTGCCAGCAGCCAGCCGGGACTAACTGGGCAGTACTTC
CASSQPGLTGQYF
>.|TRBJ2-6|TRBV27|TRBD2
TGTGCCAGCAGTTTGCGGGGAGGGGGGGCCAACGTCCTGACTTTC
CASSLRGGGANVLTF
>.|TRBJ2-1|TRBV9|TRBD2
TGTGCCAGCAGCGTATATACTAGCGGCAACTACAATGAGCAGTTCTTC
CASSVYTSGNYNEQFF
>.|TRBJ2-1|TRBV7-7|TRBD2
TGTGCCAGCAGCTTAGTACCGGGACTAGCGGGAAGGTGCTCCTACAATGAGCAGTTCTTC
CASSLVPGLAGRCSYNEQFF
>.|TRBJ2-2|TRBV5-1|.
TGCGCCAGCAGCTTGGATGGCGATCCCACCGGGGAGCTGTTTTTT
CASSLDGDPTGELFF
>.|TRBJ2-7|TRBV5-1|.
TGCGCCAGCAGCTCCGGGTTAACCTACGAGCAGTACTTC
CASSSGLTYEQYF
>.|TRBJ2-3|TRBV29-1|TRBD2
TGCAGCGCTAGGGGACTAGCGGGAGTAGATACGCAGTATTTT
CSARGLAGVDTQYF
>few|TRBJ1-1|TRBV7-2|.
TGTGCCAGCAGCCCGTCCGGTTGGAACACTGAAGCTTTCTTT
CASSPSGWNTEAFF
>.|TRBJ1-1|TRBV3-1/TRBV3-2|.
TGTGCCAGCAGCCCGAGAGGGATGAACACTGAAGCTTTCTTT
CASSPRGMNTEAFF
>once|TRBJ2-7|TRBV5-1|TRBD1
TGCGCCAGCAGTCTTACCGGGACAGGTGCAAACGAGCAGTACTTC
CASSLTGTGANEQYF
>once|TRBJ2-1|TRBV7-2|.
TGTGCCAGCAGCTTACCACCCGGGCATGAGCAGTTCTTC
CASSLPPGHEQFF
>.|TRBJ1-3|TRBV7-2|.
TGTGCCAGCAGCTTAGTGACCTCTGGAAACACCATATATTTT
CASSLVTSGNTIYF
>once|TRBJ2-1|TRBV4-2|TRBD2
TGTGCCAGCAGCCAAATGCTAGCGGGAGACAATGAGCAGTTCTTC
CASSQMLAGDNEQFF
>.|TRBJ1-3|TRBV28|TRBD1
TGTGCCAGCAGTCTGTGGACAGGATTGGTCTCTGGAAACACCATATATTTT
CASSLWTGLVSGNTIYF
>.|TRBJ1-5|TRBV28|TRBD1
TGTGCCAGCAGACGGACAGGGAGGGTCAATCAGCCCCAGCATTTT
CASRRTGRVNQPQHF
>.|TRBJ2-7|TRBV5-1|TRBD2
TGCGCCAGCAGCGGGGGACTAGCGGGAAACGCCGCGCAGTACTTC
CASSGGLAGNAAQYF
>.|TRBJ2-1|TRBV5-4|TRBD2
TGTGCCAGCAGGTCCGGGACTAGGCACGACAATGAGCAGTTCTTC
CASRSGTRHDNEQFF